This is a list of T cell receptor beta chains from one sample in a study of blood T cell repertoires in COVID-19. Data came from immunoSEQ multiplex PCR; TCRdb stores just in-frame clones and leaves some out. The table includes around 84,000 clones, around 83% detected once. Material for sequencing was peripheral blood. These receptors were taken from an elderly man with active or convalescent COVID-19. The CDR3 runs from the conserved cysteine through the conserved F or W. The D gene is left open where the match is weak. A row's size may be missing; if present it is once, few, many or a size class.

j_call d_call clone_size v_call cdr3_aa cdr3_nt
TRBJ1-2 - - TRBV2 CASMRAGGYTF TGTGCCAGCATGCGGGCGGGTGGCTACACCTTC
TRBJ1-2 TRBD1 few TRBV28 CASSPRTGREGYTF TGTGCCAGCAGTCCACGGACAGGGAGGGAGGGCTACACCTTC
TRBJ2-3 - - TRBV29-1 CSVVAGFGTDTQYF TGCAGCGTTGTTGCAGGGTTTGGCACAGATACGCAGTATTTT
TRBJ2-1 - - TRBV14 CASSLVAGYNEQFF TGTGCCAGCAGCCTGGTCGCGGGCTACAATGAGCAGTTCTTC
TRBJ2-5 - - TRBV12-3/TRBV12-4 CASSLSGQGGQYF TGTGCCAGCAGTTTGTCCGGTCAGGGGGGCCAGTACTTC
TRBJ1-2 - - TRBV3-1/TRBV3-2 CASSQDSRRTHCGYTF TGTGCCAGCAGCCAAGATAGCAGGAGGACCCACTGTGGCTACACCTTC
TRBJ2-3 - once TRBV29-1 CSATRGGSRTDTQYF TGCAGCGCTACAAGGGGGGGGTCCCGCACAGATACGCAGTATTTT
TRBJ2-2 - - TRBV7-2 CASSLGTSRNTGELFF TGTGCCAGCAGCTTAGGTACTAGCCGGAACACCGGGGAGCTGTTTTTT
TRBJ2-1 TRBD2 - TRBV5-1 CASSLGASGAPSYNEQFF TGCGCCAGCAGCTTGGGGGCTAGCGGGGCCCCATCCTACAATGAGCAGTTCTTC
TRBJ2-7 TRBD1 - TRBV28 CASSLGQGYEQYF TGTGCCAGCAGTTTGGGACAGGGGTACGAGCAGTACTTC
TRBJ2-7 TRBD1 few TRBV14 CASSQGGQGSYEQYF TGTGCCAGCAGCCAGGGGGGACAGGGCTCGTACGAGCAGTACTTC
TRBJ1-5 TRBD1 - TRBV28 CASSGSSSQGAGAQPQHF TGTGCCAGCAGCGGTTCGTCCTCTCAGGGGGCAGGGGCTCAGCCCCAGCATTTT
TRBJ1-5 - - TRBV7-8 CASSLSGYQPQHF TGTGCCAGCAGCTTATCGGGTTATCAGCCCCAGCATTTT
TRBJ2-7 TRBD2 - TRBV6-2/TRBV6-3 CASSSRGAGLSGEQYF TGTGCCAGCAGTTCGAGAGGAGCGGGGCTTAGCGGGGAGCAGTACTTC
TRBJ2-1 TRBD2 - TRBV5-8 CASSPRTSEQFF TGTGCCAGCAGCCCTCGGACTAGCGAGCAGTTCTTC
TRBJ1-3 TRBD1 - TRBV3-1/TRBV3-2 CASSQDGSRQGATGNTIYF TGTGCCAGCAGCCAAGATGGATCGAGACAGGGGGCGACTGGAAACACCATATATTTT
TRBJ2-1 TRBD2 - TRBV7-2 CASSPASGRGNEQFF TGTGCCAGCAGCCCCGCTAGCGGCCGGGGCAATGAGCAGTTCTTC
TRBJ2-1 TRBD2 - TRBV19 CASTPLAGFANEQFF TGTGCCAGTACTCCCCTAGCGGGGTTCGCCAATGAGCAGTTCTTC
TRBJ1-2 - - TRBV18 CASSPEQINGYTF TGTGCCAGCTCACCAGAACAAATCAATGGCTACACCTTC
TRBJ1-4 - - TRBV5-5 CASSLGQLEATNEKLFF TGTGCCAGCAGCTTGGGACAGCTAGAAGCAACTAATGAAAAACTGTTTTTT
TRBJ1-2 - - TRBV29-1 CSVEPIRDYGYTF TGCAGCGTTGAACCCATTCGGGACTATGGCTACACCTTC
TRBJ2-3 - - TRBV9 CASSVVGRTDTQYF TGTGCCAGCAGCGTAGTTGGGAGAACAGATACGCAGTATTTT
TRBJ2-3 - - TRBV7-8 CASSLARVGTQYF TGTGCCAGCAGCTTAGCGAGGGTCGGGACGCAGTATTTT
TRBJ2-7 TRBD1 few TRBV6-2/TRBV6-3 CASSTRRTGSYEQYF TGTGCCAGCAGTACCAGGAGGACAGGGTCCTACGAGCAGTACTTC
TRBJ1-2 - - TRBV29-1 CSVDTGLGYTF TGCAGCGTTGACACAGGTTTAGGCTACACCTTC
TRBJ2-1 TRBD2 - TRBV12-3/TRBV12-4 CASSSSGTIHRFF TGTGCCAGCAGTTCCTCCGGGACTATCCATCGGTTCTTC
TRBJ2-5 - - TRBV11-2 CASSLVVGGGETQYF TGTGCCAGCAGCTTGGTCGTGGGGGGTGGCGAGACCCAGTACTTC
TRBJ2-1 TRBD1 - TRBV2 CASVTGWGNEQFF TGTGCCAGCGTGACAGGGTGGGGAAATGAGCAGTTCTTC
TRBJ2-1 TRBD2 - TRBV20-1 CSASRLADEGEQFF TGCAGTGCTAGTCGACTAGCGGATGAGGGTGAGCAGTTCTTC
TRBJ2-5 - - TRBV7-9 CASSWVGDSGTQYF TGTGCCAGCAGCTGGGTGGGAGACTCTGGGACCCAGTACTTC
TRBJ1-6 - - TRBV5-1 CASSPTTGENNSPLHF TGCGCCAGCAGCCCCACGACAGGAGAAAATAATTCACCCCTCCACTTT
TRBJ2-3 TRBD2 - TRBV7-9 CASSLAISGSADTQYF TGTGCCAGCAGCTTAGCTATTAGCGGGAGTGCTGATACGCAGTATTTT
TRBJ2-2 - - TRBV7-3 CASSLRATGELFF TGTGCCAGCAGCTTAAGAGCAACCGGGGAGCTGTTTTTT
TRBJ2-5 - - TRBV7-9 CASSLKGLGETQYF TGTGCCAGCAGCTTAAAGGGGTTAGGGGAGACCCAGTACTTC
TRBJ2-1 TRBD2 few TRBV14 CASSLAGAHEQFF TGTGCCAGCAGCCTAGCGGGAGCCCATGAGCAGTTCTTC
TRBJ2-7 - - TRBV19 CASGTFSPYEQYF TGTGCCAGTGGGACTTTTAGCCCCTACGAGCAGTACTTC
TRBJ2-1 - - TRBV29-1 CSVSDWEREQFF TGCAGCGTGTCGGACTGGGAACGCGAGCAGTTCTTC
TRBJ2-7 TRBD1 - TRBV7-9 CASSLLDRGDEQYF TGTGCCAGCAGCCTATTGGACAGGGGGGATGAGCAGTACTTC
TRBJ1-1 - - TRBV29-1 CSVGTREAFF TGCAGCGTTGGGACAAGAGAAGCTTTCTTT
TRBJ2-1 TRBD2 - TRBV7-2 CASRLAGAYNEQFF TGTGCCAGCAGACTAGCGGGGGCCTACAATGAGCAGTTCTTC
TRBJ1-2 - - TRBV5-1 CASSLGQSTYGYTF TGCGCCAGCAGCTTAGGACAGTCGACCTATGGCTACACCTTC
TRBJ2-2 TRBD1 - TRBV5-1 CASSPGDREAGELFF TGCGCCAGCAGCCCAGGGGACAGGGAGGCCGGGGAGCTGTTTTTT
TRBJ1-1 - - TRBV5-6 CASSPQTGWTLLATEAFF TGTGCCAGCAGCCCCCAGACAGGCTGGACCCTTTTGGCCACTGAAGCTTTCTTT
TRBJ2-5 - - TRBV13 CASSLPGEVETQYF TGTGCCAGCAGCTTACCTGGGGAGGTAGAGACCCAGTACTTC
TRBJ1-2 - few TRBV11-2 CASSAQQGGEGYTF TGTGCCAGCAGCGCCCAACAGGGCGGAGAAGGCTACACCTTC
TRBJ1-2 - few TRBV28 CASSFAINGYTF TGTGCCAGCAGTTTTGCTATTAACGGCTACACCTTC
TRBJ2-4 TRBD1 - TRBV19 CASATGVDVKNIQYF TGTGCCAGCGCAACAGGGGTGGACGTCAAAAACATTCAGTACTTC
TRBJ2-3 TRBD2 - TRBV7-9 CASKLAGHTDTQYF TGTGCCAGCAAACTAGCGGGCCACACAGATACGCAGTATTTT
TRBJ1-2 - - TRBV7-9 CASSLQGGNYGYTF TGTGCCAGCAGCTTGCAGGGTGGTAACTATGGCTACACCTTC
TRBJ1-1 - - TRBV5-1 CASSLGAMNTEAFF TGCGCCAGCAGCTTGGGAGCTATGAACACTGAAGCTTTCTTT
TRBJ2-5 TRBD2 - TRBV2 CASSVAGGPGETQYF TGTGCCAGCAGTGTGGCGGGAGGGCCGGGAGAGACCCAGTACTTC
TRBJ1-1 TRBD1 - TRBV10-3 CAISGDRNTEAFF TGTGCCATCAGTGGGGACAGGAACACTGAAGCTTTCTTT
TRBJ1-1 - - TRBV5-1 CASSLGQQEAFF TGCGCCAGCAGCTTGGGACAACAAGAAGCTTTCTTT
TRBJ2-1 TRBD2 - TRBV3-1/TRBV3-2 CASAGGLAVNEQFF TGTGCCAGCGCCGGGGGACTAGCGGTTAATGAGCAGTTCTTC
TRBJ1-5 - - TRBV6-1 CAIQSYSNQPQHF TGTGCCATCCAATCCTATAGCAATCAGCCCCAGCATTTT
TRBJ1-2 TRBD1 once TRBV4-1 CASSQMDRGGDGYTF TGCGCCAGCAGCCAAATGGACAGGGGCGGGGATGGCTACACCTTC
TRBJ2-7 - - TRBV10-3 CAPRGKISEQYF TGTGCCCCTAGGGGTAAGATTTCCGAGCAGTACTTC
TRBJ2-2 - - TRBV11-2 CASSPTVNRLYTGELFF TGTGCCAGCAGCCCGACAGTTAACCGCCTCTACACCGGGGAGCTGTTTTTT
TRBJ2-3 TRBD2 - TRBV7-3 CASSLGLAGGPPDTQYF TGTGCCAGCAGCTTAGGTCTAGCGGGGGGGCCCCCAGATACGCAGTATTTT